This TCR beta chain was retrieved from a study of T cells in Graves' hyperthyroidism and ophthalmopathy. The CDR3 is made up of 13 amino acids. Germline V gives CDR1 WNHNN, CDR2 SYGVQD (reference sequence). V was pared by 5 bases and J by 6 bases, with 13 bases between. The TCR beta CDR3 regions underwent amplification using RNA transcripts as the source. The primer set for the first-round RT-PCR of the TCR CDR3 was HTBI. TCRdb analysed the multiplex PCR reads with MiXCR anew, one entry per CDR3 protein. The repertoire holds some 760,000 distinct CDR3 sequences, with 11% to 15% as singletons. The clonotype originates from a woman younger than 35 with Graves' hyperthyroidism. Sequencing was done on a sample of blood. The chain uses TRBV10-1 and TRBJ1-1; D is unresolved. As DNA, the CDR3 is TGCGCCAGCAGTTCCCCTGAAGGATCTGAAGCTTTCTTT. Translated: CASSSPEGSEAFF.